The count of the clone carrying this TCR beta chain is one. What it recognizes is unknown. The V gene's germline CDR1 is SGHTA and CDR2 FQGNSA. The CDR3 loop spans 14 amino acids. Trimming removed 1 base at V and 0 bases at J, with 7 bases between. The sample comes from a study of Ad26.COV2.S vaccination and SARS-CoV-2 variants. Study overall: The authors gave Ad26.COV2.S intramuscularly, either once or twice 56 days apart. Study outcomes and limitations: Breadth and depth estimates from TCRs may understate total T cell responses. Those who received the vaccine showed greater spike-specific TCR breadth than those given placebo.

Libraries were prepared by immunoSEQ multiplex PCR; TCRdb keeps only in-frame clonotypes and omits some of them. The sample shows roughly 400,000 clones, roughly 90% of them seen only once. Treatment of the sample: 15 to 20 received Ad26.COV2.S at low or high dose, single or two shots; roughly five received placebo; per-sample allocation not given. After the first vaccine or placebo injection, samples were drawn on day 63. Boston provided a donor who was an adult aged 18-55 years. The clonotype comes from a person aged 18 to 65 who received the Ad26.COV2.S COVID-19 vaccine or a placebo. The sequences come from peripheral blood, collected in a trial of Ad26.COV2.S vaccine versus placebo. The chain combines TRBV7-2 with TRBJ2-7, with no clear D. This CDR3 is CASSLESNSYEQYF. Here the CDR3 DNA reads TGTGCCAGCAGCTTAGAGTCTAACTCCTACGAGCAGTACTTC. The full variable domain, with the rest looked up from reference TRBV7-2 and TRBJ2-7, is GAGVSQSPSNKVTEKGKDVELRCDPISGHTALYWYRQSLGQGLEFLIYFQGNSAPDKSGLPSDRFSAERTGGSVSTLTIQRTQQEDSAVYLCASSLESNSYEQYFGPGTRLTVT.